Described below is a single T cell receptor (beta chain) sequence and its context. The specificity of this receptor is unknown. No qualities accompany the bases; no much larger clone lies one base away. The germline V gene encodes CDR1 SEHNR and CDR2 FQNEAQ (reference sequence). Its CDR3 holds 14 amino acids, cysteine through phenylalanine. Only CDR3 DNA is held: 42 bases, read in frame from base 1. V is pared back by 5 bases and J by 3 bases, with 14 bases lying between the germline termini. This entry comes from a study of post-analysis software for immune sequencing data (dated by TCRdb to 2015 to 2017). Notes on the research overall: Disease courses on record covered relapsing-remitting, secondary progressive and progressive-relapsing multiple sclerosis, though some patients had no subtype annotation. The patient repertoires were compared against 11 previously published healthy control repertoires obtained from donors aged 6 to 25 years. A subset of samples was prepared in parallel using single-end sample barcoding, then pooled and co-amplified after Illumina adapter ligation.

TCR beta repertoires were profiled from peripheral blood of roughly 13 young patients with multiple sclerosis to demonstrate the VDJtools post-analysis software. The multiple sclerosis patients were children and adolescents ranging in age from roughly 6 to 16 years. The paper's findings and limits, for the study overall: Multiple sclerosis patients had significantly lower normalized Chao1 diversity than controls, a result that suggests substantial peripheral T-cell clonal expansion. Strong co-clustering of samples prepared in the same batch was shown by direct clustering with F measure, prompting a batch-effect correction. Four or five TRBV segments, including TRBV5-6, TRBV5-1 and TRBV20-1, were significantly more frequent in patients than controls. The multiple sclerosis patient group was slightly younger than the control group.

The protocol used for the library was PCR. This sample was sequenced with an Illumina HiSeq 2500. Unique molecular identifiers were incorporated into TCR beta cDNA libraries to reduce PCR and sequencing biases. Roughly 0.5 million cDNA molecules were obtained per 1 to 10 million input T cells, so each molecule approximated one T cell. The patient libraries were prepared and sequenced with the same protocol used for the earlier healthy control dataset. Samples belonging to the same batch were prepared together, multiplexed and sequenced on a shared HiSeq lane. As for the authors' bioinformatics: Raw barcoded reads were processed with MIGEC, and single-read molecular identifier groups were discarded before consensus assembly and CDR3 extraction. Clonotype tables were post-analysed with VDJtools, normalizing diversity by down-sampling all datasets to the smallest sample size. Repertoire overlap clustering matched CDR3 amino acid but not nucleotide sequences to correct batch-related cross-sample contamination. In-frame beta chains were kept once TCRdb had trimmed the public reads at Q25 with fastp and called clones with MiXCR. When rows share a CDR3 protein, they turn into one entry using the most common DNA and genes. For this entry, the V and J calls and clone size follow TCRdb and not the study's own pipeline. This sample comprises roughly 800,000 distinct CDR3 sequences, roughly 29% of them detected only once. The leading ten clones occupy under 0.7% of the sample.

This TCR was sampled from a girl aged 10 to 17 with multiple sclerosis. The V gene is TRBV7-9 and the J gene is TRBJ2-7; possibly the D gene is TRBD2, per 5 matching bases. Sequenced input: blood. The CDR3 in this case is CASSQGLPSYEQYF. The nucleotide sequence reads TGTGCCAGCAGCCAAGGACTTCCGAGCTACGAGCAGTACTTC.